This T cell receptor (beta chain) was recovered during a study of blood T cell repertoires in COVID-19. Background on the study: T cells, B-cell-depleted T cells, or PBMCs supplied cDNA or gDNA.

V lost 0 bases to trimming and J lost 5 bases, with 8 bases between them. The CDR3 has 13 amino acids. Germline V gene data show CDR1 as KGHSH and CDR2 as LQKENI. Data came from immunoSEQ multiplex PCR; TCRdb stores just in-frame clones and leaves some out. This repertoire shows around 250,000 clones, 86% found once; its top ten account for around 2.2%. Details on this clone: The same CDR3 can be traced to other DNA sequences in this sample.

The V call is TRBV18, the J call TRBJ2-7; the D is unclear. Sequenced material: peripheral blood. This receptor was taken from a man between 25 and 39 years old who had recovered from COVID-19. The CDR3 protein is CASSPPGQDEQYF. CDR3 nucleotides: TGTGCCAGCTCACCACCGGGCCAGGACGAGCAGTACTTC.